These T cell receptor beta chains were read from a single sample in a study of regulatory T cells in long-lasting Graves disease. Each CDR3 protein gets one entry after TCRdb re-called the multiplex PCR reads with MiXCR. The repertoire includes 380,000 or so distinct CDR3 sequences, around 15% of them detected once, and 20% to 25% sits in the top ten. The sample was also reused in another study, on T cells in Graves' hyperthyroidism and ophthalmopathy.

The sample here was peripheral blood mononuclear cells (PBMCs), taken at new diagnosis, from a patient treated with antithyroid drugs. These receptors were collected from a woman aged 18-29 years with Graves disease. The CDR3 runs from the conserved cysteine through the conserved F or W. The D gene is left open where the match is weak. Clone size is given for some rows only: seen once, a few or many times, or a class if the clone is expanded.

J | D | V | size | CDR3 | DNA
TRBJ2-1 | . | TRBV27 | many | CASIRGGTGFYNEQFF | TGTGCCAGCATTAGGGGCGGGACGGGGTTCTACAATGAGCAGTTCTTC
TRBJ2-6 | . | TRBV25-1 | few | CASSEFGGAGANVLTF | TGTGCCAGCAGTGAATTTGGTGGGGCTGGGGCCAACGTCCTGACTTTC
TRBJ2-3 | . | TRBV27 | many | CASSSLSTDTQYF | TGTGCCAGCAGCTCTCTTAGCACAGATACGCAGTATTTT
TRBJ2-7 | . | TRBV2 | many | CASSDGAHEQYF | TGTGCCAGCAGTGACGGGGCCCACGAGCAGTACTTC
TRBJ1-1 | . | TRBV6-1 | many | CASSDTGRSFF | TGTGCCAGCAGTGATACGGGACGGTCTTTCTTT
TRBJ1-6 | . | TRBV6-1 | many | CASSPGTNLLSPLHF | TGTGCCAGCAGCCCCGGGACAAATCTTTTATCGCCCCTCCACTTT
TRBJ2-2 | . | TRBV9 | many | CATSGQNTGELFF | TGTGCCACCTCCGGACAGAACACCGGGGAGCTGTTTTTT
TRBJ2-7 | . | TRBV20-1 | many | CSARVRHSLSYEQYF | TGCAGTGCTAGAGTTCGGCACAGCCTATCCTACGAGCAGTACTTC
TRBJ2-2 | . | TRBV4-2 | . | CASSQAVGGPTGELFF | TGTGCCAGCAGCCAAGCGGTCGGGGGGCCAACCGGGGAGCTGTTTTTT
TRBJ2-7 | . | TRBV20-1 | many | CSAPPPSGGLDNEQYF | TGCAGTGCTCCTCCCCCGTCCGGGGGCTTGGACAACGAGCAGTACTTC
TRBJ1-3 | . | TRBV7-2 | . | CASSLVLSGNTIYF | TGTGCCAGCAGCTTAGTGCTCTCTGGAAACACCATATATTTT
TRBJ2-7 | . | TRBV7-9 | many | CASSRLGTYEQYF | TGTGCCAGCAGTCGACTGGGGACCTACGAGCAGTACTTC
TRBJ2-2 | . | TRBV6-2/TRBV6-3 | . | CVSSVLGNGELFF | TGTGTCAGCAGTGTTCTGGGAAACGGGGAGCTGTTTTTT
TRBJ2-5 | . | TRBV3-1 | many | CASSQARGRAETQYF | TGTGCCAGCAGCCAGGCCCGGGGAAGAGCAGAGACCCAGTACTTC
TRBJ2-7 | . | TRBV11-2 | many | CASRHSGYEQYF | TGTGCCAGCCGTCACTCGGGCTACGAGCAGTACTTC
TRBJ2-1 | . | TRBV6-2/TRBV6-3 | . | CASTIGPHEQFF | TGTGCCAGCACCATCGGCCCCCATGAGCAGTTCTTC
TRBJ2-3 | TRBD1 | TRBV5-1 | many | CASSLGQGAVDTQYF | TGCGCCAGCAGCTTGGGACAGGGGGCAGTTGATACGCAGTATTTT
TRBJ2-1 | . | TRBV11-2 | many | CASSLRRGVDGEQFF | TGTGCCAGCAGCCTAAGAAGGGGGGTCGACGGTGAGCAGTTCTTC
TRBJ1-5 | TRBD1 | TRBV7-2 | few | CASSRQGQPQHF | TGTGCCAGCAGCCGACAGGGTCAGCCCCAGCATTTT
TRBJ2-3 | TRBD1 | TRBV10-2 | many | CASRGGQGSTDTQYF | TGCGCCAGCAGGGGGGGACAGGGTAGCACAGATACGCAGTATTTT
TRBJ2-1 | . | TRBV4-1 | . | CASSQVGRSVDEQFF | TGCGCCAGCAGCCAGGTCGGGAGATCCGTGGATGAGCAGTTCTTC
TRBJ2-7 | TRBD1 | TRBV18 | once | CASSPPGDRGGSYEQYF | TGTGCCAGCTCACCACCTGGCGACAGGGGAGGCTCCTACGAGCAGTACTTC